This TCR beta chain was captured in a study of T cell responses to AZD1222 COVID-19 vaccine. Pooled samples include second doses given at about 4 or 12 weeks. The repertoire was sequenced with immunoSEQ multiplex PCR; TCRdb's copy has only in-frame clones and lacks some. Altogether some 130,000 clones are present, just over 90% being singletons, with the ten largest covering more than 1%. The origin of this receptor is an adult who received the AZD1222 COVID-19 vaccine. Sequenced material: peripheral blood, taken 28 days after the second AZD1222 dose.

This CDR3 is CASSPLQGEIAEAFF. CDR3 nucleotides: TGTGCCAGCTCACCCTTACAGGGGGAGATTGCTGAAGCTTTCTTT. The rearrangement links TRBV18 to TRBJ1-1; TRBD1 agrees at 8 bases. Losses at the gene ends were 3 bases for V and 6 bases for J; bases not matched to a gene: 9. The CDR3 covers 15 residues. Per germline, CDR1 KGHSH and CDR2 LQKENI.